The 19 T cell receptor beta chains reported below all come from one sample, sequenced in a study of Graves' ophthalmopathy and Graves' hyperthyroidism. RNA served as the template for amplifying TCR beta CDR3 regions. An initial RT-PCR round employing HTBI primers preceded a second-round multiplex PCR. MiXCR, applied by TCRdb to the multiplex PCR reads, yields one record per CDR3 protein. The sample lists over a million distinct CDR3 sequences, 36% occurring once. Sequencing used peripheral blood or thyroid tissue (not recorded which). These receptors all stem from an adult man with Graves' hyperthyroidism.

This clonotype has a single count. At one end, the junction sequence differs from germline, possibly due to a read error. This rearrangement joins TRBV20-1 to TRBJ1-1; D is perhaps TRBD1 (5 bases). CDR1 and CDR2 (germline): DFQATT, SNEGSKA (reference sequence). This CDR3 has 8 amino acids. The CDR3 DNA sequence: TGCAGTGCTAGAGGGGGCTCCTTT. Translating gives CSARGGSF.

This clonotype was seen ten or more times. V and J are TRBV24-1 and TRBJ2-7; TRBD1 agrees at 9 bases. Germline lookup yields CDR1 KGHDR and CDR2 SFDVKD. CDR3 length: 17 residues. The V and J ends lost 4 bases and 2 bases, in that order; junction bases with no gene match: 11. CDR3 amino acids: CATSDHKPGQGTYEQYF. The CDR3 DNA sequence: TGTGCCACCAGTGACCACAAACCGGGACAGGGAACCTACGAGCAGTACTTC.

At least ten counts were recorded for this clonotype. V gene TRBV5-1 combines with J gene TRBJ1-2; TRBD1 might be the D (6 bases). The CDR3 is 14 residues long. Between the trimmed V and J ends, which lost 4 bases and 7 bases, there was a span of 17 bases. CDR1 is SGHRS and CDR2 is YFSETQ in the germline V gene. CDR3 protein: CASSLGTIQSGYTF. CDR3 nucleotides: TGCGCCAGCAGCCTCGGGACAATTCAGTCTGGCTACACCTTC.

For this clonotype: Since no conserved phenylalanine or tryptophan closes the CDR3, a read error is the likely cause. The limits of the CDR3 on the DNA are not certain, so only TCRdb's listed CDR3 is given. The V and J genes are TRBV7-2 and TRBJ2-7; TRBD1, the D gene given by the table, was not confirmed from the DNA. Germline-derived CDR1 and CDR2 are SGHTA and FQGNSA. The CDR3 comprises 8 residues, both ends counted. CDR3 loop: CASSDRDL.

V and J are TRBV7-6 and TRBJ1-4, with D possibly being TRBD1 (5 bases). Trimming took off 4 bases at V and 10 bases at J, with 22 bases between the two ends. The CDR3 is 16 amino acids. From germline, CDR1 is SGHVS and CDR2 FNYEAQ. The DNA for the CDR3 is TGTGCCAGCAGCTCCCCCCTGCTGAGGGGTAGTGCAAAACTGTTTTTT. It encodes CASSSPLLRGSAKLFF.

Ten or more counts support this clonotype. The gene calls are TRBV29-1 and TRBJ1-5; no definite D call. The CDR3 has 15 residues. Per the germline V gene, CDR1 is SQVTM and CDR2 is ANQGSEA. The CDR3 loop is CVSSGRGQPNQPQHF. The CDR3 nucleotides read TGCGTCTCGAGTGGTCGAGGGCAGCCTAATCAGCCCCAGCATTTT. Based on the CDR3 plus reference TRBV29-1 and TRBJ1-5, the full variable domain is SAVISQKPSRDICQRGTSLTIQCQVDSQVTMMFWYRQQPGQSLTLIATANQGSEATYESGFVIDKFPISRPNLTFSTLTVSNMSPEDSSIYLCVSSGRGQPNQPQHFGDGTRLSIL.

This clonotype has ten or more counts. The CDR3 loop is CASSPTGTGGTGYTF. The CDR3 DNA sequence: TGTGCCAGCAGCCCGACCGGGACAGGGGGCACTGGCTACACCTTC. The rearrangement links TRBV12-3 or TRBV12-4 to TRBJ1-2, with 12 bases matching TRBD1. The V gene end was trimmed by 6 bases and the J gene end by 7 bases; junction bases not matched to a gene: 9. The CDR3 consists of 15 residues.

This clonotype was detected only once. The chain joins TRBV2 to TRBJ1-4; 11 nucleotides align to TRBD1. The CDR3 extends over 15 amino acids. With 8 bases clipped from V and 7 bases from J, the junction kept 9 bases outside the gene matches. CDR1 is SNHLY and CDR2 is FYNNEI in the germline V gene. Written as DNA, the CDR3 is TGTGCCAGCCACTCCGGGACAGGGGGGGCTGAAAAACTGTTTTTT. Its protein product is CASHSGTGGAEKLFF.

In this sample, this clonotype turned up many times. The gene calls are TRBV5-5 and TRBJ1-5, with 8 bases aligning to TRBD1. There are 15 residues in the CDR3. CDR1 and CDR2 (germline): SGHKS, YYEKEE (reference sequence). The J segment lost 3 bases and the V segment lost 3 bases, leaving 5 bases of the junction unmatched. This CDR3 reads CASSSTGAANQPQHF. CDR3 in DNA: TGTGCCAGCAGCTCGACAGGGGCCGCCAATCAGCCCCAGCATTTT.

This chain connects TRBV5-6 to TRBJ2-5, with TRBD2 matching over 14 bases. This CDR3 is built from 16 residues. Germline CDR1 is SGHDT and CDR2 is YYEEEE. V lost 3 bases and J lost 0; bases outside the gene matches: 1. The CDR3 DNA is TGTGCCAGCAGCTGGGGACTAGCGGGGGACCAAGAGACCCAGTACTTC. This encodes CASSWGLAGDQETQYF.

There are many counts of this clonotype. DNA of the CDR3: TGTGCCAGCAGCTTTGGGGGGCAGGGCTACGAGCAGTACTTC. Protein: CASSFGGQGYEQYF. The rearrangement joins TRBV7-8 to TRBJ2-7, with D perhaps assigned TRBD1 or TRBD2 (6 bases each). With 3 bases removed from V and 3 bases from J, the gap between germline ends came to 12 bases. Germline V CDR1 and CDR2: SGHVS, FQNEAQ. The CDR3 has 14 residues.

J is TRBJ2-7 and V is TRBV4-1; no definite D call. Germline V gene sequence: CDR1 MGHRA, CDR2 YSYEKL. This CDR3 is 13 amino acids long. V lost 2 bases, J lost 3 bases, and 8 bases lay in between. DNA of the CDR3: TGCGCCAGCAGCCAAAGTGTCGGCTACGAGCAGTACTTC. It yields the protein CASSQSVGYEQYF.

This clonotype was counted a few times. CDR3 residues: CASSRSIDRRILRPQHF. CDR3 sequence (DNA): TGTGCCAGCAGTCGCTCGATAGACAGAAGGATACTGCGGCCCCAGCATTTT. V usage is TRBV12-3 or TRBV12-4 and J usage is TRBJ1-5; D may be TRBD1 (5 bases). Trimming left V 5 bases short and J 9 bases short, with 26 bases between. CDR3 length: 17 residues.

This clonotype occurred a few times. The rearrangement links TRBV6-6 to TRBJ1-5; the D gene is possibly TRBD1 (5 bases). CDR1 and CDR2 (germline): MNHNY, SVGAGI (reference sequence). The CDR3 is 15 amino acids. The V end was cut by 2 bases, the J end by 4 bases, with 12 bases between. The CDR3 is CASSYLAGMNQPQHF. In DNA form, the CDR3 reads TGTGCCAGCAGTTACCTGGCAGGGATGAATCAGCCCCAGCATTTT.

The chain employs TRBV5-1 and TRBJ2-5, with 13 bases matching TRBD2. The V segment lost 0 bases and the J segment 2 bases; nucleotides outside the gene matches: 4. Germline V gene data show CDR1 as SGHRS and CDR2 as YFSETQ. This CDR3 has 17 amino acids. In nucleotides, the CDR3 is TGCGCCAGCAGCTTGGGACTAGCGGGGGGTACTCAAGAGACCCAGTACTTC. Encoded protein: CASSLGLAGGTQETQYF.

The J gene is TRBJ1-4, the V gene TRBV20-1, with D hard to call. The CDR3 contains 12 residues. V lost 3 bases and J 7 bases, leaving 9 bases between the germline ends. The germline gives CDR1 DFQATT, CDR2 SNEGSKA (reference sequence). CDR3 amino acids: CSASAAGEKLFF. In DNA, the CDR3 is TGCAGTGCTAGCGCTGCGGGTGAAAAACTGTTTTTT.

This clonotype was observed at least ten times. The chain is built from TRBV12-3 or TRBV12-4 and TRBJ1-5; TRBD1 is a possible D gene (5 bases). CDR3 size: 14 residues. Deletions cut 8 bases from V and 7 bases from J, with 18 bases between. CDR3 region: CASVGGGGSQPQHF. CDR3 DNA: TGTGCCAGCGTGGGGGGAGGAGGTAGCCAGCCCCAGCATTTT.

This chain links TRBV5-1 with TRBJ2-6; D might be TRBD1 or TRBD2, each matching 5 bases. Trimming pared 3 bases from V and 0 bases from J, leaving 13 bases between. CDR3 length: 17 residues. CDR1 SGHRS and CDR2 YFSETQ come from the germline V gene. CDR3 sequence: CASSWDDTTSGANVLTF. The DNA of the CDR3 is TGCGCCAGCAGCTGGGACGACACGACCTCTGGGGCCAACGTCCTGACTTTC.

This clonotype has ten or more counts. This chain connects TRBV29-1 to TRBJ2-2; 11 bases fit TRBD1. This CDR3 has 17 residues. Germline CDR1 is SQVTM and CDR2 is ANQGSEA. The V segment lost 4 bases and the J segment 1 base; nucleotides outside the gene matches: 8. CDR3 region: CSVGPGQGAMNTGELFF. The CDR3 DNA reads as TGCAGCGTTGGTCCCGGACAGGGGGCTATGAACACCGGGGAGCTGTTTTTT.